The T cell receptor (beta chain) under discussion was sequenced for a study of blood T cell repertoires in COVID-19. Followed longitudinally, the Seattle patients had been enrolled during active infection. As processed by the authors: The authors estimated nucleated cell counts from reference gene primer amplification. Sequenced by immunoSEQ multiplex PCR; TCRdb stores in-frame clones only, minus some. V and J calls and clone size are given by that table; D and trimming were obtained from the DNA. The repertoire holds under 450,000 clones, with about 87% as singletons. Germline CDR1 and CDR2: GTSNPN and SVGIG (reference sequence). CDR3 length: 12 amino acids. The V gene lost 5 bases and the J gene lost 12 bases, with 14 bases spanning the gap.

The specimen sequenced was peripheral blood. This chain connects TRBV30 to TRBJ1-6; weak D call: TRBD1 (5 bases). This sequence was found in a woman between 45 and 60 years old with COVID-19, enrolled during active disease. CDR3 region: CAWAGGTGPLHF. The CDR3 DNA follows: TGTGCCTGGGCCGGAGGGACTGGACCCCTCCACTTT.